Each of the 27 T cell receptor beta chains below was sequenced from the same sample in a study of blood T cell repertoires in COVID-19. The protocol was immunoSEQ multiplex PCR, while the TCRdb copy is restricted to in-frame clones and leaves out a portion. The sample records a few hundred thousand clones, approximately 90% being singletons. The sample was PBMCs or T cells enriched from blood (not recorded which). These receptors came from a man aged 18 to 30 who had recovered from COVID-19.

V usage is TRBV2 and J usage is TRBJ2-3; 10 positions agree with TRBD2. The CDR3 spans 16 residues. V dropped 7 bases and J dropped 1; count of bases not matched to a gene: 8. Germline V lookup: CDR1 SNHLY, CDR2 FYNNEI. The CDR3 is CASNRLAGVGTDTQYF. The DNA of the CDR3 is TGTGCCAGCAACCGTCTAGCGGGGGTAGGCACAGATACGCAGTATTTT.

The chain couples TRBV2 to TRBJ2-1, with D possibly TRBD1 on 6 matching bases. This CDR3 region has 14 residues. Trimming shortened V by 5 bases and J by 3 bases, and 11 bases separated the two germline ends. Germline assignment: CDR1 SNHLY and CDR2 FYNNEI. The CDR3 DNA sequence: TGTGCCAGCAGTTCGGACAGCCGCTACAATGAGCAGTTCTTC. This codes for CASSSDSRYNEQFF.

The chain uses TRBV6-1 and TRBJ1-1; 7 bases are shared with TRBD1. Trimming at V came to 2 bases and at J to 7 bases, leaving 7 bases not matched to a gene. CDR1 and CDR2 from the germline V gene are MNHNS and SASEGT. This CDR3 has 14 amino acids. The CDR3 is CASSERQGSVEAFF. Here the CDR3 DNA reads TGTGCCAGCAGTGAACGACAGGGTTCTGTTGAAGCTTTCTTT.

This clone was detected once. The chain joins TRBV27 to TRBJ2-7; 8 bases are a match to TRBD2. Germline V gene sequence: CDR1 MNHEY, CDR2 SMNVEV (reference sequence). The CDR3 contains 14 residues. V dropped 5 bases and J dropped 0; count of bases not matched to a gene: 3. The CDR3 protein is CASSKSGSSYEQYF. As DNA, the CDR3 is TGTGCCAGCAGTAAAAGCGGGAGCTCCTACGAGCAGTACTTC.

This clone has a single count. The chain uses TRBV6-5 and TRBJ1-1; D is undetermined. The CDR3 runs to 13 residues. Germline CDR1 is MNHEY and CDR2 is SVGAGI. Trimming shortened V by 0 bases and J by 4 bases, and 6 bases separated the two germline ends. CDR3 sequence (DNA): TGTGCCAGCAGTTACTCCTACGGCACTGAAGCTTTCTTT. This translates into CASSYSYGTEAFF.

V gene TRBV19 combines with J gene TRBJ1-1; TRBD1 might be the D (6 bases). V was pared by 5 bases and J by 8 bases, with 12 bases between. CDR3 size: 12 residues. Germline CDR1 LNHDA, CDR2 SQIVND (reference sequence). The CDR3 DNA is TGTGCCAGTAGTCTGAAGGGGGGGGAAGCTTTCTTT. It specifies CASSLKGGEAFF. Full variable domain (remainder filled in from reference TRBV19 and TRBJ1-1): DGGITQSPKYLFRKEGQNVTLSCEQNLNHDAMYWYRQDPGQGLRLIYYSQIVNDFQKGDIAEGYSVSREKKESFPLTVTSAQKNPTAFYLCASSLKGGEAFFGQGTRLTVV.

This chain links TRBV9 with TRBJ1-1; TRBD1 is a possible D gene (6 bases). V was shortened by 1 base and J by 0 bases, with 7 bases between the two germline ends. CDR1 SGDLS and CDR2 YYNGEE come from the germline V gene. This CDR3 is 14 amino acids long. CDR3 sequence reads: CASSVKGVNTEAFF. The CDR3, as DNA: TGTGCCAGCAGCGTAAAGGGGGTGAACACTGAAGCTTTCTTT.

The chain couples TRBV2 to TRBJ2-3; 9 bases fit TRBD2. The CDR3 spans 16 residues. Germline CDR1 SNHLY, CDR2 FYNNEI. The V gene end was trimmed by 4 bases and the J gene end by 2 bases; junction bases not matched to a gene: 7. This chain's CDR3 is CASSVSLAGPTDTQYF. The CDR3 coding sequence is TGTGCCAGCAGTGTGTCGCTAGCGGGACCCACAGATACGCAGTATTTT.

V usage is TRBV2 and J usage is TRBJ2-1; possibly TRBD2 for D (5 bases). Trimming shortened V by 8 bases and J by 0 bases, and 8 bases separated the two germline ends. From germline, CDR1 is SNHLY and CDR2 FYNNEI. The CDR3 contains 13 residues. CDR3 sequence reads: CASRTLSYNEQFF. DNA for the CDR3: TGTGCCAGCCGGACTCTCTCCTACAATGAGCAGTTCTTC.

The genes are TRBV18 and TRBJ1-2, with 10 bases identical to TRBD1. V lost 3 bases and J lost 5; bases outside the gene matches: 9. CDR3 length equals 16 residues. Germline lookup yields CDR1 KGHSH and CDR2 LQKENI. The CDR3 reads CASSPGSGQGPYGYTF. The CDR3 region has the DNA TGTGCCAGCTCACCGGGTTCGGGACAGGGGCCTTATGGCTACACCTTC. The whole variable domain, filled in from reference TRBV18 and TRBJ1-2, reads NAGVMQNPRHLVRRRGQEARLRCSPMKGHSHVYWYRQLPEEGLKFMVYLQKENIIDESGMPKERFSAEFPKEGPSILRIQQVVRGDSAAYFCASSPGSGQGPYGYTFGSGTRLTVV.

The chain combines TRBV5-1 with TRBJ1-5; TRBD1 aligns across 7 bases. This CDR3 has 15 residues. Per the germline V gene, CDR1 is SGHRS and CDR2 is YFSETQ. Unmatched junction bases numbered 4, after V lost 1 base and J lost 3 bases. CDR3 coding DNA: TGCGCCAGCAGCTTGTTGGGACAGCACAATCAGCCCCAGCATTTT. This translates into CASSLLGQHNQPQHF.

The gene calls are TRBV5-1 and TRBJ1-2; D might be TRBD1 (5 bases). With 5 bases removed from V and 11 bases from J, the gap between germline ends came to 22 bases. The V gene's germline CDR1 is SGHRS and CDR2 YFSETQ. This CDR3 region has 14 residues. DNA of the CDR3: TGCGCCAGCAGACCTCGGGGGGTGGCACTTGAATACACCTTC. This codes for CASRPRGVALEYTF.

V is TRBV5-6 and J is TRBJ1-1; D not resolved. This CDR3 contains 14 residues. CDR1 is SGHDT, CDR2 YYEEEE, per germline. V shed 5 bases and J shed 4 bases, with 15 bases lying between them. CDR3 sequence reads: CASSLVFGSTEAFF. The CDR3 nucleotides are TGTGCCAGCAGTCTTGTATTTGGGAGCACTGAAGCTTTCTTT.

The rearrangement joins TRBV7-3 to TRBJ2-7; the match to TRBD2 covers 11 bases. The CDR3 extends over 13 amino acids. CDR1 and CDR2 from the germline V gene are SGHTA and FQGTGA. Losses at the gene ends were 3 bases for V and 7 bases for J; bases not matched to a gene: 2. The CDR3 protein is CASSFTSGGEQYF. DNA for the CDR3: TGTGCCAGCAGCTTTACTAGCGGGGGTGAGCAGTACTTC.

This clone was seen only once. This chain links TRBV12-3 or TRBV12-4 with TRBJ1-5; unclear D gene. The length of the CDR3 is 13 residues. Trimming pared 0 bases from V and 3 bases from J, leaving 3 bases between. The CDR3 region has the DNA TGTGCCAGCAGTTTAGCTTACAATCAGCCCCAGCATTTT. This gives the protein CASSLAYNQPQHF.

This chain joins TRBV30 and TRBJ2-2; TRBD1 aligns across 8 bases. Per the germline V gene, CDR1 is GTSNPN and CDR2 is SVGIG (reference sequence). The V and J ends lost 7 bases and 4 bases, in that order; junction bases with no gene match: 8. The CDR3 is 14 amino acids. For the CDR3, the DNA is TGTGCCTTTACCAGGGGGCAGAGCACCGGGGAGCTGTTTTTT. The encoded protein is CAFTRGQSTGELFF. Using reference TRBV30 and TRBJ2-2 for the parts outside the CDR3, the full variable domain is SQTIHQWPATLVQPVGSPLSLECTVEGTSNPNLYWYRQAAGRGLQLLFYSVGIGQISSEVPQNLSASRPQDRQFILSSKKLLLSDSGFYLCAFTRGQSTGELFFGEGSRLTVL.

This clone was seen ten or more times. The chain carries TRBV3-1 (or the pseudogene TRBV3-2) and TRBJ2-5; 7 nucleotides match TRBD1. Germline CDR1 and CDR2: LGHDT and YNNKEL (reference sequence). After removal of 0 bases from V and 4 bases from J, the junction contained 17 bases not matched to a gene. The CDR3 runs 19 residues. DNA for the CDR3: TGTGCCAGCAGCCAAGATATGGGAGCGACAGGGTATAAGGGAGAGACCCAGTACTTC. Amino acid sequence: CASSQDMGATGYKGETQYF.

This clone was seen a handful of times. This sequence joins TRBV5-4 and TRBJ2-2; 11 nucleotides align to TRBD2. CDR1 is SGHNT, CDR2 YYREEE, per germline (reference sequence). The CDR3 covers 18 residues. V lost 4 bases, J lost 5 bases, and 13 bases stayed unmatched. CDR3 sequence (DNA): TGTGCCAGCAGCCCCGGGGGTAGCGGGAGGGCCGTGACCGGGGAGCTGTTTTTT. This encodes CASSPGGSGRAVTGELFF.

The rearrangement uses TRBV18 and TRBJ1-1; weak D call: TRBD1 (6 bases). Trimming stripped 4 bases from V and 0 bases from J, with 15 bases between. Per the germline V gene, CDR1 is KGHSH and CDR2 is LQKENI. This CDR3 has 16 residues. The CDR3 spells CASSLSWYRVNTEAFF. The CDR3 region has the DNA TGTGCCAGCTCACTAAGTTGGTACAGGGTGAACACTGAAGCTTTCTTT. Combining the CDR3 with reference TRBV18 and TRBJ1-1 gives the whole variable domain NAGVMQNPRHLVRRRGQEARLRCSPMKGHSHVYWYRQLPEEGLKFMVYLQKENIIDESGMPKERFSAEFPKEGPSILRIQQVVRGDSAAYFCASSLSWYRVNTEAFFGQGTRLTVV.

The rearrangement uses TRBV10-3 and TRBJ2-1; 9 bases are shared with TRBD2. Trimming cost V 8 bases and J 8 bases; bases outside gene matches: 10. The CDR3 is 14 residues long. Per the germline V gene, CDR1 is ENHRY and CDR2 is SYGVKD. CDR3 sequence reads: CAIGSAGGNDEQFF. In DNA, the CDR3 is TGTGCCATCGGTTCAGCGGGAGGTAACGATGAGCAGTTCTTC.

The chain links TRBV4-1 to TRBJ2-7, with D hard to call. Trimming stripped 1 base from V and 1 base from J, with 11 bases between. In germline, CDR1 is MGHRA, CDR2 YSYEKL. The CDR3 runs to 15 residues. The CDR3 nucleotides are TGCGCCAGCAGCCAAGGAGGCGAGGCTTCCTACGAGCAGTACTTC. Its protein product is CASSQGGEASYEQYF.

CDR3 DNA: TGTGCCAGCAGTAGCGGGTGGAATGAGCAGTTCTTC. Translating it yields CASSSGWNEQFF. The chain couples TRBV7-9 to TRBJ2-1; TRBD2 matches 7 bases. The CDR3 consists of 12 residues. The junction had 3 bases not matched to a gene; V was cut back by 6 bases and J by 7 bases. Per germline, CDR1 SEHNR and CDR2 FQNEAQ (reference sequence). The full variable domain, completed using reference TRBV7-9 and TRBJ2-1, is DTGVSQNPRHKITKRGQNVTFRCDPISEHNRLYWYRQTLGQGPEFLTYFQNEAQLEKSRLLSDRFSAERPKGSFSTLEIQRTEQGDSAMYLCASSSGWNEQFFGPGTRLTVL.

The gene calls are TRBV7-8 and TRBJ1-4; tentative D call: TRBD1 (5 bases). The CDR3 covers 16 residues. In germline, CDR1 is SGHVS, CDR2 FQNEAQ. V dropped 4 bases and J dropped 5 bases, with 17 bases sitting between them. The CDR3 protein is CASSWRGGRGNEKLFF. The CDR3, as DNA: TGTGCCAGCAGCTGGAGGGGTGGTCGGGGGAATGAAAAACTGTTTTTT.

Notes on this clone: This specimen includes other DNA sequences encoding the same CDR3. The V and J genes are TRBV15 and TRBJ1-3; 8 nucleotides line up with TRBD1. There are 16 residues in the CDR3. With V trimmed by 0 bases and J by 0 bases, 1 base remained unmatched. CDR1 and CDR2 from the germline V gene are LNHNV and YYDKDF (reference sequence). CDR3 in DNA: TGTGCCACCAGCAGAGACCAGGGGGCCTCTGGAAACACCATATATTTT. Protein sequence: CATSRDQGASGNTIYF.

This chain links TRBV29-1 with TRBJ2-7, with 7 positions matching TRBD1. Germline V gene data show CDR1 as SQVTM and CDR2 as ANQGSEA. This CDR3 contains 12 residues. V trimming: 7 bases; J trimming: 4 bases; junction bases outside the gene matches: 7. The CDR3 nucleotides read TGCAGCGGTCGGGACAGCTTTTACGAGCAGTACTTC. This codes for CSGRDSFYEQYF.

The rearrangement links TRBV5-1 to TRBJ1-1; a possible D gene is TRBD1 (5 bases). CDR1 and CDR2 from the germline V gene are SGHRS and YFSETQ. The V gene lost 0 bases and the J gene lost 4 bases, with 10 bases spanning the gap. The CDR3 has 14 residues. The CDR3 DNA is TGCGCCAGCAGCTTGGGCGGGGCAAGCACTGAAGCTTTCTTT. Translation gives CASSLGGASTEAFF.

This rearrangement joins TRBV6-9 to TRBJ2-7; D possibly corresponds to TRBD1 (6 bases). V lost 7 bases and J lost 2, with 15 bases in between. The CDR3 runs 14 residues. Germline assignment: CDR1 MNHGY and CDR2 SVAAGI. In DNA form, the CDR3 reads TGTGCCAGCAATCGCCGACAGGAGCCCTACGAGCAGTACTTC. Translation: CASNRRQEPYEQYF.